This T cell receptor beta chain was identified in a study of cytotoxic CD8 clonotypes in ibrutinib-treated CLL. Study-level results: Sampling times (in sustained-remission versus progressing patients) were not the same. On treatment, the uncommon public clonotypes contracted or remained stable. At progression, clonality fell back toward baseline after rising at ibrutinib response.

The repertoire was sequenced with immunoSEQ multiplex PCR; TCRdb's copy has only in-frame clones and lacks some. Among 200,000 or so clones listed, roughly 73% were seen once. As to this clone: The antigen is not known.

CDR1 is MNHEY and CDR2 is SMNVEV in the germline V gene (reference sequence). The CDR3 consists of 14 residues. Trimming took 5 bases from V and 5 from J; bases not matched to a gene: 8. The source is a human donor with chronic lymphocytic leukemia. Source: PBMCs, taken after 12 months of ibrutinib treatment. V usage is TRBV27 and J usage is TRBJ1-2; 7 nucleotides line up with TRBD1. The DNA for the CDR3 is TGTGCCAGCAGTCCCAGATCAGGGGGATATGGCTACACCTTC. Translating gives CASSPRSGGYGYTF.